Listed below are T cell receptor beta chains from one sample, sequenced in a study of cytomegalovirus exposure and HLA in healthy donors. This table comes from immunoSEQ multiplex PCR, and its TCRdb copy is limited to in-frame clones, with some not included. The sample includes around 250,000 clones, 75% to 85% of them seen just once. What was sequenced was PBMCs. Receptors were obtained from a woman in her sixties or seventies in good health and CMV-seropositive. The CDR3 runs from the conserved cysteine through the conserved F or W. The D gene is left open where the match is weak. Rows give clone size only sometimes, using once, few, many, or a class for an expanded clone.

V: TRBV5-6; J: TRBJ1-2; size: NA; D: NA; DNA: TGTGCCAGCAGCTCGTGGGGTGACAGGCGCTATGGCTACACCTTC; CDR3: CASSSWGDRRYGYTF
V: TRBV11-2; J: TRBJ2-7; size: NA; D: NA; DNA: TGTGCCAGCAGCTTAGAAGGGAGAGGTATCTACGAGCAGTACTTC; CDR3: CASSLEGRGIYEQYF
V: TRBV9; J: TRBJ2-5; size: NA; D: NA; DNA: TGTGCCAGCAGCGTATTCGGGAAAGAGACCCAGTACTTC; CDR3: CASSVFGKETQYF
V: TRBV19; J: TRBJ1-4; size: NA; D: NA; DNA: TGTGCCACCCTAGAGACAGTCAGCAAAAAACGGGTTAATGAAAAACTGTTTTTT; CDR3: CATLETVSKKRVNEKLFF
V: TRBV27; J: TRBJ2-3; size: few; D: TRBD2; DNA: TGTGCCAGCAGTTTAAGGTTTGCGGGAGGGCCAACAGATACGCAGTATTTT; CDR3: CASSLRFAGGPTDTQYF
V: TRBV9; J: TRBJ1-4; size: NA; D: NA; DNA: TGTGCCAGCAGCGTAGCTGCGGGGATCGGGGAAAAACTGTTTTTT; CDR3: CASSVAAGIGEKLFF
V: TRBV4-1; J: TRBJ2-1; size: NA; D: TRBD2; DNA: TGCGCCAGCAGTACCGGGACTAGCTTTTTTGAGCAGTTCTTC; CDR3: CASSTGTSFFEQFF
V: TRBV29-1; J: TRBJ2-1; size: NA; D: TRBD2; DNA: TGCAGCGTCGCGGCCGGGACTAGCGTCAATGAGCAGTTCTTC; CDR3: CSVAAGTSVNEQFF
V: TRBV4-2; J: TRBJ2-3; size: NA; D: NA; DNA: TGTGCCAGCAGCCAAGATCGTTCTACAGATACGCAGTATTTT; CDR3: CASSQDRSTDTQYF
V: TRBV19; J: TRBJ1-2; size: NA; D: NA; DNA: TGTGCCACTTCAGGGGTTGGCTACACCTTC; CDR3: CATSGVGYTF
V: TRBV9; J: TRBJ2-3; size: NA; D: NA; DNA: TGTGCCAGCAGTATAGGCCCGGGAGTGGGGACAGATACGCAGTATTTT; CDR3: CASSIGPGVGTDTQYF
V: TRBV13; J: TRBJ1-1; size: NA; D: NA; DNA: TGTGCCAGCAGCTTAGGCCGGGGAGGAGAAGCTTTCTTT; CDR3: CASSLGRGGEAFF
V: TRBV29-1; J: TRBJ1-1; size: NA; D: NA; DNA: TGCAGCGTTGCCAACTCGAACACTGAAGCTTTCTTT; CDR3: CSVANSNTEAFF
V: TRBV6-6; J: TRBJ2-1; size: NA; D: TRBD2; DNA: TGTGCCAGCAGTTACTCGACTAACCTTGGGCGGGAGGAGTTCTTC; CDR3: CASSYSTNLGREEFF
V: TRBV7-3; J: TRBJ2-3; size: NA; D: TRBD2; DNA: TGTGCCAGCAGCTTATCAGGCGGGAGCTCCGATACGCAGTATTTT; CDR3: CASSLSGGSSDTQYF
V: TRBV9; J: TRBJ2-7; size: NA; D: NA; DNA: TGTGCCAGCAGCGTAGGGCAGGGTTGGTACGAGCAGTACTTC; CDR3: CASSVGQGWYEQYF